This T cell receptor (beta chain) was identified in a study of vaccination effects on CD4 cells after COVID-19. As regards this clone: Its antigen is as yet unknown.

With the ViraFEST assay, the study expanded antigen-specific CD4+ T cells using viral peptide pools, then sequenced them. When around 9 days of culture had elapsed, CD4+ T cells were isolated. Previously uninfected by SARS-CoV-2, the vaccine recipients also showed negative nucleocapsid antibodies. Supplemented with 7.5 to 10 IU/ml IL-2 and roughly 10 ug/ml peptides, fewer than 2.5 million PBMC per well were kept in culture. IL-2 medium supplanted half the medium on days 3 and 7. Notes on the study in general: Both infection-induced and vaccine-induced clones contracted markedly at late post-vaccination timepoints. Early post-infection timepoints were absent, and convalescent patients were few.

Sequenced by immunoSEQ multiplex PCR; TCRdb stores in-frame clones only, minus some. The sample has about 40,000 clones; about 60% are singletons. This CDR3 comprises 15 residues. The V and J ends lost 0 bases and 5 bases respectively, with 12 bases between them. Germline-derived CDR1 and CDR2 are SGHTA and FQGNSA. The V gene is TRBV7-2, the J gene TRBJ2-3, with D maybe TRBD2 (6 bases). This receptor was identified in a human donor who received a COVID-19 vaccine. Sample: CD4+ T cells from PBMCs cultured with HCoV-OC43 spike peptides, taken before COVID-19 vaccination. Subset reported: HCoV-OC43 spike overlapping peptide pool stimulation. The CDR3 sequence is CASSLAAGPVDTQYF. In DNA, the CDR3 is TGTGCCAGCAGCTTAGCTGCGGGGCCAGTAGATACGCAGTATTTT.